The 3 T cell receptor beta chains reported below all come from one sample, sequenced in a study of shared clonotypes between healthy human individuals. Only in-frame clones appear in the TCRdb table, and some are missing; sequencing was by immunoSEQ multiplex PCR. The table includes roughly 300,000 clones, around 86% detected once. Sequenced material: memory CD8+ T cells sorted from blood. Indicated subset: CD45RO+ cells pooled with CCR7-negative TemRA cells. All receptors come from a man aged 18-30 years in good health.

V gene TRBV27 combines with J gene TRBJ2-7; no reliable D call. V lost 4 bases and J 2 bases, leaving 12 bases between the germline ends. This CDR3 has 14 amino acids. Germline V gene lookup returns CDR1 MNHEY and CDR2 SMNVEV (reference sequence). In DNA form, the CDR3 reads TGTGCCAGCAGTTCGGACGGACCTACCTACGAGCAGTACTTC. Protein: CASSSDGPTYEQYF.

Many counts were recorded for this clone. The chain carries TRBV27 and TRBJ2-6, with TRBD1 identical over 8 bases. Germline V CDR1 and CDR2: MNHEY, SMNVEV (reference sequence). This CDR3 has 16 residues. The V segment lost 4 bases and the J segment 3 bases; nucleotides outside the gene matches: 5. The CDR3 DNA follows: TGTGCCAGCAGTTCCACAGGGGGAAATGGGGCCAACGTCCTGACTTTC. Translated, it gives CASSSTGGNGANVLTF.

This chain links TRBV4-3 with TRBJ2-1; D gene ambiguous. This CDR3 is built from 15 residues. CDR1 and CDR2 from the germline V gene are LGHNA and YSLEER. V lost 1 base and J 5 bases, leaving 12 bases between the germline ends. CDR3 loop: CASSQARTANNEQFF. The CDR3 nucleotides read TGCGCCAGCAGCCAAGCGAGGACGGCCAACAATGAGCAGTTCTTC.